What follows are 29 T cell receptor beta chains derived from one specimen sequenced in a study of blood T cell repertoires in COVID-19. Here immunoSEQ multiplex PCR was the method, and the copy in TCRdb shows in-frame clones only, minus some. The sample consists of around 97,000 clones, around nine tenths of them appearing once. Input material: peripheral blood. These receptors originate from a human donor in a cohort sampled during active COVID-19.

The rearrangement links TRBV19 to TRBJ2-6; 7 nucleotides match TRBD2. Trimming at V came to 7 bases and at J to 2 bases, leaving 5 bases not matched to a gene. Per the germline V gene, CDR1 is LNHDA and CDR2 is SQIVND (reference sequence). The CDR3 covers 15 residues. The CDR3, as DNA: TGTGCCAGTACCAAGGGAGGGACTGGGGCCAACGTCCTGACTTTC. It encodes CASTKGGTGANVLTF.

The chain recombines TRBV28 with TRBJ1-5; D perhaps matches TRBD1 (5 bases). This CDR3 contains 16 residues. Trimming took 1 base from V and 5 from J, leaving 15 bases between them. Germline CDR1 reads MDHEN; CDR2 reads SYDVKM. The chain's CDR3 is CASSLLGVGGDQPQHF. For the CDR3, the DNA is TGTGCCAGCAGTTTATTGGGGGTTGGGGGGGATCAGCCCCAGCATTTT.

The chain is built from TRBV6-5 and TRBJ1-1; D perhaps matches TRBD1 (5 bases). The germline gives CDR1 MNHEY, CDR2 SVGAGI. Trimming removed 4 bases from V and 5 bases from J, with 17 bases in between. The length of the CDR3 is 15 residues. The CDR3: CASSSPGQGRTEAFF. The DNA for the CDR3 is TGTGCCAGCAGTTCACCTGGCCAGGGTAGGACTGAAGCTTTCTTT.

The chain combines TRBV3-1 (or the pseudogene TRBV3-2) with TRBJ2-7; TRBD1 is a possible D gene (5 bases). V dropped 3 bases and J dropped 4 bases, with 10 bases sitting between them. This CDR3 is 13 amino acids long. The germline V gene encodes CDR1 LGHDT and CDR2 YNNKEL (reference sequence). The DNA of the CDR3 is TGTGCCAGCAGCCATAATAGGGGATACGAGCAGTACTTC. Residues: CASSHNRGYEQYF.

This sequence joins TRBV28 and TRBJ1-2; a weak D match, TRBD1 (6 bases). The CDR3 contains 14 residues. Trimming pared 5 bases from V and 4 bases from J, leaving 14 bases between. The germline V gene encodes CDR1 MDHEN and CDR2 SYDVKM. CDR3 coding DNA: TGTGCCAGCAGTGCACAGGGCGTCTCCTATGGCTACACCTTC. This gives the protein CASSAQGVSYGYTF.

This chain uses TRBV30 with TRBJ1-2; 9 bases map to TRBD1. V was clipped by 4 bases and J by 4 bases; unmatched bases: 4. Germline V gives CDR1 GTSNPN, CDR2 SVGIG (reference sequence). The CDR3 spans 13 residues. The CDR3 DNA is TGTGCCTGGAATCGACAGGGGGTCTATGGCTACACCTTC. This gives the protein CAWNRQGVYGYTF.

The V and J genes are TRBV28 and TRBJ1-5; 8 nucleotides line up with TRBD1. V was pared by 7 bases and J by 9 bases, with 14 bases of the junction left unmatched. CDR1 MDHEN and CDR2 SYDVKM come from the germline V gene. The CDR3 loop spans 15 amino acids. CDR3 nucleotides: TGTGCCAGCATATCCCAGGGGGCCCAGGTGTGGCCCCAGCATTTT. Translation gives CASISQGAQVWPQHF.

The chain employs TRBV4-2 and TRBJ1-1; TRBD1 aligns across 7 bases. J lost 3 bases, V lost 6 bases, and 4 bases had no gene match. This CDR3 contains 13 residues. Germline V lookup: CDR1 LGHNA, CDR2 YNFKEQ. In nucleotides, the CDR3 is TGTGCCAGCAGACCAGACAGGGACACTGAAGCTTTCTTT. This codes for CASRPDRDTEAFF.

The CDR3, as DNA: TGTGCCAGCAGTGATGGGGCCCTTTGGAATCAGCCCCAGCATTTT. Translated, it gives CASSDGALWNQPQHF. The rearrangement uses TRBV6-1 and TRBJ1-5; possibly TRBD1 for D (5 bases). V gave up 3 bases and J gave up 4 bases, with 13 bases separating them. This CDR3 comprises 15 residues. CDR1 is MNHNS, CDR2 SASEGT, per germline.

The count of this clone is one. CDR3 sequence: CASSMTSGGPIADTQYF. In DNA, the CDR3 is TGTGCCAGTAGTATGACTAGCGGGGGCCCCATAGCGGATACGCAGTATTTT. The chain links TRBV19 to TRBJ2-3, with 12 bases matching TRBD2. Germline V gene sequence: CDR1 LNHDA, CDR2 SQIVND (reference sequence). The J segment lost 6 bases and the V segment lost 3 bases, leaving 10 bases of the junction unmatched. The CDR3 contains 17 residues. Full variable domain (outside the CDR3, taken from reference TRBV19 and TRBJ2-3): DGGITQSPKYLFRKEGQNVTLSCEQNLNHDAMYWYRQDPGQGLRLIYYSQIVNDFQKGDIAEGYSVSREKKESFPLTVTSAQKNPTAFYLCASSMTSGGPIADTQYFGPGTRLTVL.

CDR3: CASSLRTSGTRELFF. DNA of the CDR3: TGTGCCAGCAGCTTAAGGACTAGCGGGACGAGGGAGCTGTTTTTT. This chain connects TRBV7-3 to TRBJ2-2; 12 bases fit TRBD2. Germline V lookup: CDR1 SGHTA, CDR2 FQGTGA. The CDR3 spans 15 residues. Germline trimming cut 1 base from V and 9 bases from J; bases unmatched to any gene: 3.

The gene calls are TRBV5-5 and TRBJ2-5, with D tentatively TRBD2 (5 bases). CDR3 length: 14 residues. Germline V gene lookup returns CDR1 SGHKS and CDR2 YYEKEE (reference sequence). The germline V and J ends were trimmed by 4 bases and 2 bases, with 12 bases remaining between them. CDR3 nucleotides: TGTGCCAGCAGCCCCTGGGGAGATCAAGAGACCCAGTACTTC. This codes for CASSPWGDQETQYF.

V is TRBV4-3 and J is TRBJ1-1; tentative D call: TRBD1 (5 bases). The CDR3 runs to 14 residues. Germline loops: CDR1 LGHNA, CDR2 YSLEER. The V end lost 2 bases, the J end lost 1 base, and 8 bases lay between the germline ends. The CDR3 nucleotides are TGCGCCAGCAGCCAACGGGGGGGGAACACTGAAGCTTTCTTT. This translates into CASSQRGGNTEAFF.

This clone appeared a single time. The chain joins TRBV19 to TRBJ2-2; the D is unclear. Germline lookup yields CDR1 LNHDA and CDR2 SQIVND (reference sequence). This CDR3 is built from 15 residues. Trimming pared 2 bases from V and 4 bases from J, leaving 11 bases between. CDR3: CASSISPFITGELFF. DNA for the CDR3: TGTGCCAGTAGTATAAGCCCCTTTATCACCGGGGAGCTGTTTTTT. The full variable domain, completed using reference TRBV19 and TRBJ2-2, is DGGITQSPKYLFRKEGQNVTLSCEQNLNHDAMYWYRQDPGQGLRLIYYSQIVNDFQKGDIAEGYSVSREKKESFPLTVTSAQKNPTAFYLCASSISPFITGELFFGEGSRLTVL.

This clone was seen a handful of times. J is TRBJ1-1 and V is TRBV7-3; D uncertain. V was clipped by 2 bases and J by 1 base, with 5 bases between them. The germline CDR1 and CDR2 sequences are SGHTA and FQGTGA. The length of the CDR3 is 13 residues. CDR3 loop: CASSLEGNTEAFF. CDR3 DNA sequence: TGTGCCAGCAGCTTAGAGGGGAACACTGAAGCTTTCTTT.

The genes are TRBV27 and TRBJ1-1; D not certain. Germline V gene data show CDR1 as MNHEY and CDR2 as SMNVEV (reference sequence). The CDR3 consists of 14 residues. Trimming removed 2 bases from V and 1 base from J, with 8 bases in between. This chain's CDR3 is CASSLGGKNTEAFF. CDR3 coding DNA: TGTGCCAGCAGTTTAGGAGGGAAGAACACTGAAGCTTTCTTT.

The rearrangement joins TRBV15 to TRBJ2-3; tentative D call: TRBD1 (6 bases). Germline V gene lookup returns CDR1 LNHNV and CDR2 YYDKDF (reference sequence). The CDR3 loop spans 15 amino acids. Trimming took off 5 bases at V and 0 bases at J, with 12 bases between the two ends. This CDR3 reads CATSLRGQSTDTQYF. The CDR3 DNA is TGTGCCACCAGCCTCAGGGGCCAAAGCACAGATACGCAGTATTTT.

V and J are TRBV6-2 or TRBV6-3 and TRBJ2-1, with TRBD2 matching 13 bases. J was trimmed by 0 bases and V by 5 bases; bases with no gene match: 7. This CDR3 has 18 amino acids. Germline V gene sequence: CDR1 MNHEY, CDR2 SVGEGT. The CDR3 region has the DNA TGTGCCAGCAGTCCCGGACTAGCGGGGGTAAGCTCCTACAATGAGCAGTTCTTC. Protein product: CASSPGLAGVSSYNEQFF.

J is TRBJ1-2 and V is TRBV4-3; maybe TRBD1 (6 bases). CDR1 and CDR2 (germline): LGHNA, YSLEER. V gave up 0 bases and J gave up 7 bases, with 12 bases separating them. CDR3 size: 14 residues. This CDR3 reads CASSQERAGAGYTF. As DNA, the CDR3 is TGCGCCAGCAGCCAAGAGAGGGCAGGGGCTGGCTACACCTTC.

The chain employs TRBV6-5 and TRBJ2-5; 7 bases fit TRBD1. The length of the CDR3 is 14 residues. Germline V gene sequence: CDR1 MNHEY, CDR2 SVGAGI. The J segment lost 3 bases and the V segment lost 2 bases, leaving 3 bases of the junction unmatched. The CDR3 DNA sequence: TGTGCCAGCAGTTACATAGGGACAGAAGAGACCCAGTACTTC. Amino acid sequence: CASSYIGTEETQYF.

In DNA form, the CDR3 reads TGTGCCAGCACCTTAGACAGCTCTGGAAACACCATATATTTT. Translation gives CASTLDSSGNTIYF. V is TRBV6-5 and J is TRBJ1-3; the D gene is possibly TRBD1 (5 bases). Trimming shortened V by 7 bases and J by 0 bases, and 10 bases separated the two germline ends. Per the germline V gene, CDR1 is MNHEY and CDR2 is SVGAGI. The CDR3 has 14 residues.

Here the CDR3 reads CASSSRQGPYGYTF. The CDR3 DNA is TGTGCCAGCAGCTCTAGGCAGGGTCCCTATGGCTACACCTTC. This chain connects TRBV11-2 to TRBJ1-2, with D possibly matching TRBD1 (5 bases). V was cut by 4 bases and J by 4 bases, with 13 bases left in between. The CDR3 is 14 residues long. Germline-derived CDR1 and CDR2 are SGHAT and FQNNGV.

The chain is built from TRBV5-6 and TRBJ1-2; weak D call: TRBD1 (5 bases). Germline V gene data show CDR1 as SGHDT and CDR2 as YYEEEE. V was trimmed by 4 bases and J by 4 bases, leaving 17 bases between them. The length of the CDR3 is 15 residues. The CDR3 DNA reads TGTGCCAGCAGCCTTGGGACGGTGGGAGGCTATGGCTACACCTTC. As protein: CASSLGTVGGYGYTF.

CDR3 coding DNA: TGCGCCAGCAGCCAGGTGGGACAGGGGCATGAGCAGTTCTTC. Its translation is CASSQVGQGHEQFF. The gene calls are TRBV4-1 and TRBJ2-1; 10 bases line up with TRBD1. The V and J ends lost 3 bases and 8 bases, in that order; junction bases with no gene match: 4. There are 14 residues in the CDR3. Germline V lookup: CDR1 MGHRA, CDR2 YSYEKL.

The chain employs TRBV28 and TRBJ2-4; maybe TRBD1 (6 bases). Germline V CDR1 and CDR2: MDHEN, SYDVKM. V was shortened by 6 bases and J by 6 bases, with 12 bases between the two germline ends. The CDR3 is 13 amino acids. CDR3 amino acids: CASRNRVGNIQYF. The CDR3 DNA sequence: TGTGCCAGCAGAAACAGGGTAGGAAACATTCAGTACTTC.

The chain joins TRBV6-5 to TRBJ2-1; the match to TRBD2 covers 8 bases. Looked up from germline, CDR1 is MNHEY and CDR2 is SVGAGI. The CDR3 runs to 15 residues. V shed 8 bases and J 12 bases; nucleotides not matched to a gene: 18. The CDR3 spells CASRPVIAGAGGQFF. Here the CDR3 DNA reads TGTGCCAGCCGACCCGTCATTGCGGGGGCGGGGGGGCAGTTCTTC.

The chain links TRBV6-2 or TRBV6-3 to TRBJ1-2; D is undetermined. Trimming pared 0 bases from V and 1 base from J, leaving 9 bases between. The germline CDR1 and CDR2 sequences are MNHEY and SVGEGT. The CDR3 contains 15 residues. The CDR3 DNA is TGTGCCAGCAGTTACTCTGGCAGACTTAACTATGGCTACACCTTC. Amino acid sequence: CASSYSGRLNYGYTF.

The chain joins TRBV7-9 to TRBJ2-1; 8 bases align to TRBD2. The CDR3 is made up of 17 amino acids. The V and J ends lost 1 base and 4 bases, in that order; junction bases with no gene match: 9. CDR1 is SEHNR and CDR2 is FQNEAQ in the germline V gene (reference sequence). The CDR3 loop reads CASSLDLPGGSYNEQFF. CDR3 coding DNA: TGTGCCAGCAGCTTAGATCTTCCGGGAGGGTCGTACAATGAGCAGTTCTTC.

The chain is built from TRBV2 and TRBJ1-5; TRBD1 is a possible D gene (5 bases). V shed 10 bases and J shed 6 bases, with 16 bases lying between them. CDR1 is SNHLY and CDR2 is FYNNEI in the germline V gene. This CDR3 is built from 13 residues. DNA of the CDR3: TGTGCCACCGGGGGGGTAGGTGTTCAGCCCCAGCATTTT. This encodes CATGGVGVQPQHF.